The TCR beta chain under discussion was sequenced for a study of blood T cell repertoires in COVID-19. Donors in Cohort 3 counted as recovered after two negative PCRs, clearance, or symptom resolution. Sequenced by immunoSEQ multiplex PCR; TCRdb stores in-frame clones only, minus some. The sample gives a few hundred thousand clones, over 75% of which show up once; 1.5% to 2% is in the top ten. The V gene end was trimmed by 1 base and the J gene end by 5 bases; junction bases not matched to a gene: 14. This CDR3 has 17 amino acids. This TCR derives from a woman aged 50 to 65 who had recovered from COVID-19. The sequenced material came from PBMCs or T cells enriched from blood (not recorded which). The chain carries TRBV5-7 and TRBJ1-2; the match to TRBD1 covers 7 bases. TRBV5-7 is an open reading frame, and its role is uncertain. CDR3 sequence: CASSLSRSPQGKYGYTF. As DNA, the CDR3 is TGTGCCAGCAGCTTGTCCCGCAGTCCACAGGGGAAATATGGCTACACCTTC.